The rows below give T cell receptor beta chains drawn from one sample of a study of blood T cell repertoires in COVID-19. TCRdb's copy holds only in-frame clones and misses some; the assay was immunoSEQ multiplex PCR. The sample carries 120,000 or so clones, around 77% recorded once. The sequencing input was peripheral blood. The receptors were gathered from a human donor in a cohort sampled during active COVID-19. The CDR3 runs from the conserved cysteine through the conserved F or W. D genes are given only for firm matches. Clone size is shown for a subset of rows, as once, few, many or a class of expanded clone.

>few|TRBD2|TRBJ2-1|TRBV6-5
TGTGCCAGCAGTTACGCTAGCGGGAATGAGCAGTTCTTC
CASSYASGNEQFF
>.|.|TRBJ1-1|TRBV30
TGTGCCTGGGGACCTTTGAACACTGAAGCTTTCTTT
CAWGPLNTEAFF
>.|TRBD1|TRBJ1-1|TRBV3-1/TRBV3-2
TGTGCCAGCAGCCAAGGGGGACAGCCTGAAGCTTTCTTT
CASSQGGQPEAFF
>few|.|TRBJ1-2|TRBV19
TGTGCCAGTAGTATAGGGACACCCTCTGGCTACACCTTC
CASSIGTPSGYTF
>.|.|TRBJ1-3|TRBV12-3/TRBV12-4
TGTGCCAGCAGGGAGGGAATTGGAAACACCATATATTTT
CASREGIGNTIYF
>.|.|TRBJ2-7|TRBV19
TGTGCCAGTAGTACCTTCTCGGACAGTAACGAGCAGTACTTC
CASSTFSDSNEQYF
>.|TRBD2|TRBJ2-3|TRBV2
TGTGCCAGCAGTGAGGAAGCGGGAAGGGCCCTAAATACGCAGTATTTT
CASSEEAGRALNTQYF
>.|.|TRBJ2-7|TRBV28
TGTGCCAGCAGACAGGCCTCCTACGAGCAGTACTTC
CASRQASYEQYF
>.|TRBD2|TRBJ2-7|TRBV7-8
TGTGCCAGCAGCCAAGGCGTCAGTGGTAGCGGGGCCGTCTACGAGCAGTACTTC
CASSQGVSGSGAVYEQYF
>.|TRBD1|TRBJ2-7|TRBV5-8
TGTGCCAGCAGGTCGACAGGGTTTTCCTACGAGCAGTACTTC
CASRSTGFSYEQYF
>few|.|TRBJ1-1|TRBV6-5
TGTGCCAGCAGTTACTCGGGGGACATGAACACTGAAGCTTTCTTT
CASSYSGDMNTEAFF
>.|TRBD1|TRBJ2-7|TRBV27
TGTGCCAGCAGGGAACAGGGGGTACCCTACGAGCAGTACTTC
CASREQGVPYEQYF
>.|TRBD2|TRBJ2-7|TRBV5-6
TGTGCCAGCAGCACCGGACTAGCGGGAGCCGACGAGCAGTACTTC
CASSTGLAGADEQYF
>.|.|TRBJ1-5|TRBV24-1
TGTGCCACCAGTGATCTACAGGATCAGCCCCAGCATTTT
CATSDLQDQPQHF
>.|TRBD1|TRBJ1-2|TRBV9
TGTGCCAGCAGCTCTGGACAGGGCTGGGGCTACACCTTC
CASSSGQGWGYTF
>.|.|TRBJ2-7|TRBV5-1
TGCGCCAGCAGCTTGTCACGGGGCGGACAGAATTACGAGCAGTACTTC
CASSLSRGGQNYEQYF
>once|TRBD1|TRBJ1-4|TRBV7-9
TGTGCCAGCAGCTCGGACAGGGGGAAAAAACTGTTTTTT
CASSSDRGKKLFF
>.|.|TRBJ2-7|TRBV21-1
TGTGCCAGCAGCAAAGAAGGGGATGACTCCTACGAGCAGTACTTC
CASSKEGDDSYEQYF
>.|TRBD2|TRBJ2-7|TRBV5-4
TGTGCCAGCAGCCTCGGGATAGCGGGCACCTACGAGCAGTACTTC
CASSLGIAGTYEQYF
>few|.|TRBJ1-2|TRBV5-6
TGTGCCAGCGCCATCTCCCCCGGGGTTGGCTACACCTTC
CASAISPGVGYTF
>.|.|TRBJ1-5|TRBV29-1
TGCAGCGGAATGATTAGGGGGCAGCCCCAGCATTTT
CSGMIRGQPQHF
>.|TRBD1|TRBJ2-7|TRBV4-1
TGCGCCAGCAGCCAGGGCCCCGACAGGGGGCAGGTCGAGCAGTACTTC
CASSQGPDRGQVEQYF
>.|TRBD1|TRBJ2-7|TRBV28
TGTGCCAGCACCACGCACGCGATCGGGACAGGGCGCTCCTACGAGCAGTACTTC
CASTTHAIGTGRSYEQYF
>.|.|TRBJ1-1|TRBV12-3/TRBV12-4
TGTGCCAGCAGTTTAGGGGGGGGAGCTTTCTTT
CASSLGGGAFF
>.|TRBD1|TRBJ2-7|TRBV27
TGTGCCAGCAGTTTCCCTGGACAGGGAGTGAGCGAGCAGTACTTC
CASSFPGQGVSEQYF
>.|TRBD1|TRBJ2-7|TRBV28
TGTGCCAGCAGTTTGACAGGGGCCCTTTACGAGCAGTACTTC
CASSLTGALYEQYF
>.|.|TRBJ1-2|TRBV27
TGTGCCAGCAGTTTGTACGGGGGGGTGGATGGCTACACCTTC
CASSLYGGVDGYTF
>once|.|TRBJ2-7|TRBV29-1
TGCAGCGTAGGCCAGGGATCTTCCGAGCAGTACTTC
CSVGQGSSEQYF
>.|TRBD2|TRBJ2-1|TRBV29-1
TGCAGCGCGTACTCGGGACTAGCGGGGCTCTACAATGAGCAGTTCTTC
CSAYSGLAGLYNEQFF
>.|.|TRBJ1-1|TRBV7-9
TGTGCCAGCAGACAAACAGGGAAGACTGAAGCTTTCTTT
CASRQTGKTEAFF
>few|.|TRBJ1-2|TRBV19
TGTGCCAGTAGCCTGGACAGAGTGGAAGGCTACACCTTC
CASSLDRVEGYTF
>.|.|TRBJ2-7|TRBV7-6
TGTGCCAGCAGCTTATCGTTAGAGAAAAGCTCCTACGAGCAGTACTTC
CASSLSLEKSSYEQYF
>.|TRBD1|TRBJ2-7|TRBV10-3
TGTGCCATCAGTACAGGGGGAGGCGAGCAGTACTTC
CAISTGGGEQYF
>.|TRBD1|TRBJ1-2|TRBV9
TGTGCCAGCAGCTCCCAAGGCTTCCCCGGGACAGGAGGAGGCGGCTACACCTTC
CASSSQGFPGTGGGGYTF
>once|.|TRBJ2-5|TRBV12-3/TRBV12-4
TGTGCCAGCAGTTTGAACCGGGAGACCCAGTACTTC
CASSLNRETQYF
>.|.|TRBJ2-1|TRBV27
TGTGCCAGCAGCTACGCCCCGGGACTCAGAAACAATGAGCAGTTCTTC
CASSYAPGLRNNEQFF
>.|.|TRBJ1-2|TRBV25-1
TGTGCCAGCAGTGAGGCCCCGGACAGCTATGGCTACACCTTC
CASSEAPDSYGYTF
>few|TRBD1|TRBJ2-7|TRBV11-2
TGTGCCAGCAGCCTGACAGGGGTCGAGCAGTACTTC
CASSLTGVEQYF
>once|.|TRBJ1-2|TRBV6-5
TGTGCCAGCAGTTACCGTCCGGGATCTTTGGGAGGCTACACCTTC
CASSYRPGSLGGYTF
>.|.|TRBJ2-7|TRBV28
TGTGCCAGCAGTGCGTCCTACGAGCAGTACTTC
CASSASYEQYF
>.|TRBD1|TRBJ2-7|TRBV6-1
TGTGCCAGCAGTGATATAGGGACAGTCTCAGGAGAGCAGTACTTC
CASSDIGTVSGEQYF
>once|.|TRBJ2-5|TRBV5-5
TGTGCCAGCAGCTTGAGTACAGGGTTCCAAGAGACCCAGTACTTC
CASSLSTGFQETQYF
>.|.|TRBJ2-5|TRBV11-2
TGTGCCAGCAGCTTAGATAGGAGGGAAGAGACCCAGTACTTC
CASSLDRREETQYF
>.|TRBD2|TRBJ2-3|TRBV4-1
TGCGCCAGCAGCCAAGAGGTAGCGGGGGGCCTAGGGGATACGCAGTATTTT
CASSQEVAGGLGDTQYF
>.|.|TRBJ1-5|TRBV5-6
TGTGCCAGCAGCCCGTGGGCCAGGGCGGCTCAGCCCCAGCATTTT
CASSPWARAAQPQHF
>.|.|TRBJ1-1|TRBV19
TGTGCCAGTATGGTACAGGGAAACACTGAAGCTTTCTTT
CASMVQGNTEAFF
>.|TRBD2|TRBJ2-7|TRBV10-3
TGTGCCATCAGTGAGTCGACTAGCGGGGCCCCACTGGTGGAGCAGTACTTC
CAISESTSGAPLVEQYF
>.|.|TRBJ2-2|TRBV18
TGTGCCAGCTCACCTCCAGCGGACCGCGGGGAGCTGTTTTTT
CASSPPADRGELFF
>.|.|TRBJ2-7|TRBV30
TGTGCCTGGAGTGTACCCCCAACCGGGCAGTACTTC
CAWSVPPTGQYF
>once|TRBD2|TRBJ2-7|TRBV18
TGTGCCAGCTCACCACCGGGTTGGGAGGGCTACGAGCAGTACTTC
CASSPPGWEGYEQYF
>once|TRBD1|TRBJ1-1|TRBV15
TGTGCCACCAGCAGAGACAGGGGGCCGGGGACTGAAGCTTTCTTT
CATSRDRGPGTEAFF
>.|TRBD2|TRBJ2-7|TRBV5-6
TGTGCCAGCAGCTTGACTAGCGGAACTACCTACGAGCAGTACTTC
CASSLTSGTTYEQYF
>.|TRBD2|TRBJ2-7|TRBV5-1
TGCGCCAGCAGCTGGGGGACTAGCGGGATATACGAGCAGTACTTC
CASSWGTSGIYEQYF
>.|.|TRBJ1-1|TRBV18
TGTGCCAGCTCACCACAGGGGCCCAACACTGAAGCTTTCTTT
CASSPQGPNTEAFF
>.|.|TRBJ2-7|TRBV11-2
TGTGCCAGCAGCGTCGGCCAAGCGAACGAGCAGTACTTC
CASSVGQANEQYF
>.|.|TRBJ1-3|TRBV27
TGTGCCAGCAGTTTATTTCAGGGATCCGGAAACACCATATATTTT
CASSLFQGSGNTIYF
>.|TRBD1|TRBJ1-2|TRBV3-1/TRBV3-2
TGTGCCAGCAGCCTCGGGACAGACAACTATGGCTACACCTTC
CASSLGTDNYGYTF